The clone carrying this T cell receptor (beta chain) was seen a single time. Assembly of TCR beta libraries relied on iRepertoire HTBI primers together with Arm-PCR of CDR3 regions. TCRdb re-called the multiplex PCR reads through MiXCR, storing one row per CDR3 protein. This sample carries approximately 540,000 distinct CDR3 sequences, around 13% of them seen once, and the ten largest clones take around 10%. Stated time point: newly diagnosed GD, antithyroid drugs for less than 3 months. After RNA was extracted from PBMCs, the TCR library was made from it. American Thyroid Association guidelines defined Graves' disease diagnosis. The CDR3 is made up of 14 amino acids. CDR1 is MNHNS and CDR2 is SASEGT in the germline V gene. V lost 5 bases and J 0 bases, leaving 11 bases between the germline ends. The sample belongs to a study of regulatory T cells in long-lasting Graves disease. The data also belong to a second study, concerning T cells in Graves' hyperthyroidism and ophthalmopathy.

Material: peripheral blood mononuclear cells (PBMCs), obtained at new diagnosis, from a patient treated with antithyroid drugs. The rearrangement uses TRBV6-1 and TRBJ2-7; perhaps TRBD2 as D (6 bases). The clonotype originates from a woman in her twenties or thirties with Graves disease. CDR3 nucleotides: TGTGCCAGCAGTCACGCGACTAGCTCCTACGAGCAGTACTTC. This translates into CASSHATSSYEQYF.